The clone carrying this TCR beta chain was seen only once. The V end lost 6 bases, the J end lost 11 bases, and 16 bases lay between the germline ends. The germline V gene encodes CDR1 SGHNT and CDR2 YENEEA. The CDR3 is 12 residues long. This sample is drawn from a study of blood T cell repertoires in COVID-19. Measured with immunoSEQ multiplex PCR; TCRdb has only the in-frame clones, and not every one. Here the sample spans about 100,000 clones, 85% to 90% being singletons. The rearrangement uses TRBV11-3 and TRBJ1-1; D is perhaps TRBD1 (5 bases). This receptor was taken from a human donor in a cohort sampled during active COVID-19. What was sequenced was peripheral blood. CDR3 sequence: CASSSQGMDAFF. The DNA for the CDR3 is TGTGCCAGCAGTTCCCAGGGCATGGATGCTTTCTTT.